This TCR beta chain is from a study of cytomegalovirus exposure and HLA in healthy donors. The overall study: Samples from HLA-typed donors yielded 65 million to 90 million unique TCRs in an early data release.

Primers: 60 Vbeta forward and 13 Jbeta reverse. The repertoire was sequenced with immunoSEQ multiplex PCR; TCRdb's copy has only in-frame clones and lacks some. The sample records some 60,000 clones, 70% to 75% being singletons. As for this clone: Its antigen is still unknown.

Study conclusions and caveats: One variant, a missense change in DCLRE1C, was linked in a later analysis to TCR beta V- and J-gene trimming. The authors later found TCR association rates varying by HLA locus, with DRB1 most and HLA-C fewest. As immune exposure information, only CMV serostatus was available.

The CDR3 consists of 13 residues. Per the germline V gene, CDR1 is SQVTM and CDR2 is ANQGSEA. Trimming took off 4 bases at V and 2 bases at J, with 11 bases between the two ends. The V and J genes are TRBV29-1 and TRBJ2-5, with no clear D. Sequenced: PBMCs. The sequence derives from a woman in her thirties in good health and CMV-seronegative. CDR3 protein: CSVAQIWQETQYF. Written as DNA, the CDR3 is TGCAGCGTTGCACAGATTTGGCAAGAGACCCAGTACTTC. The entire variable domain, with the rest obtained from reference TRBV29-1 and TRBJ2-5, is as follows: SAVISQKPSRDICQRGTSLTIQCQVDSQVTMMFWYRQQPGQSLTLIATANQGSEATYESGFVIDKFPISRPNLTFSTLTVSNMSPEDSSIYLCSVAQIWQETQYFGPGTRLLVL.